Shown below are 30 T cell receptor beta chains from a single sample sequenced in a study of early T cells in non-severe SARS-CoV-2 infection. TCRdb reprocessed the 5' RACE reads via MiXCR and lists one record per CDR3 protein. Among more than 65,000 distinct CDR3 sequences, roughly an eighth were seen once, and the ten largest hold 1.4%. Sequences were obtained from whole blood. These receptors all stem from an adult who was a healthcare worker with PCR-confirmed SARS-CoV-2 infection or an uninfected control (not recorded which).

The V and J genes are TRBV20-1 and TRBJ2-7; D may match TRBD1 or TRBD2 (5 bases each). The germline V and J ends were trimmed by 3 bases and 4 bases, with 13 bases remaining between them. Per the germline V gene, CDR1 is DFQATT and CDR2 is SNEGSKA (reference sequence). The CDR3 spans 13 residues. CDR3 sequence: CSARGGREYEQYF. DNA of the CDR3: TGCAGTGCTAGGGGCGGCAGGGAGTACGAGCAGTACTTC.

J is TRBJ2-7 and V is TRBV5-6, with 9 positions matching TRBD1. The ends lost 4 bases at V and 6 bases at J; junction bases unmatched: 14. Looked up from germline, CDR1 is SGHDT and CDR2 is YYEEEE. The CDR3 runs 16 residues. CDR3 in amino acids: CASSSYGTGSSGEQYF. In DNA form, the CDR3 reads TGTGCCAGCAGCAGTTACGGGACAGGGTCCTCTGGCGAGCAGTACTTC.

This clonotype came up many times. The rearrangement links TRBV12-3 or TRBV12-4 to TRBJ2-7; maybe TRBD1 (5 bases). The CDR3 runs to 12 residues. V was pared by 5 bases and J by 3 bases, with 8 bases between. CDR3 sequence: CASSLRDYEQYF. In DNA, the CDR3 is TGTGCCAGCAGTCTCAGGGACTACGAGCAGTACTTC.

V gene TRBV29-1 combines with J gene TRBJ2-7; 7 nucleotides align to TRBD1. This CDR3 comprises 12 residues. Germline-derived CDR1 and CDR2 are SQVTM and ANQGSEA. The V and J ends lost 7 bases and 5 bases, in that order; junction bases with no gene match: 8. In DNA form, the CDR3 reads TGCAGCGCTAAGACAGGGCTGAACGAGCAGTACTTC. Translating it yields CSAKTGLNEQYF.

The V and J genes are TRBV3-1 and TRBJ2-3, with D unresolved. The CDR3 is 12 residues long. The V gene's germline CDR1 is LGHDT and CDR2 YNNKEL (reference sequence). The V end lost 6 bases, the J end lost 0 bases, and 4 bases lay between the germline ends. CDR3 residues: CASSISTDTQYF. CDR3 DNA sequence: TGTGCCAGCAGTATCAGCACAGATACGCAGTATTTT.

The chain has TRBV6-1 and TRBJ2-3; D unresolved. The CDR3 sequence is 11 residues long. Trimming pared 4 bases from V and 14 bases from J, leaving 13 bases between. Germline V gene sequence: CDR1 MNHNS, CDR2 SASEGT. CDR3 loop: CASSGSIISYF. The CDR3 nucleotides are TGTGCCAGCAGTGGGTCTATAATTTCGTATTTT.

This clonotype is medium-sized. This chain links TRBV12-3 or TRBV12-4 with TRBJ1-1; D gene unclear. This CDR3 region has 14 residues. V lost 6 bases and J 7 bases, leaving 18 bases between the germline ends. The CDR3 DNA reads as TGTGCCAGCAGCCAGAGTTTTGCGTCTCATGAAGCTTTCTTT. This codes for CASSQSFASHEAFF.

The chain joins TRBV2 to TRBJ2-3; 11 nucleotides align to TRBD2. The CDR3 has 15 residues. CDR1 SNHLY and CDR2 FYNNEI come from the germline V gene. The trim removed 6 bases at V and 9 bases at J, leaving 11 bases unmatched. The DNA for the CDR3 is TGTGCCAGCAGCGTACTAGCGGGGGATCCGCGCACGCAGTATTTT. Translation gives CASSVLAGDPRTQYF.

This clonotype has ten or more counts. The chain carries TRBV9 and TRBJ1-6; a weak D match, TRBD1 (6 bases). Deletions cut 2 bases from V and 6 bases from J, with 12 bases between. CDR3 length equals 15 residues. Germline V gene lookup returns CDR1 SGDLS and CDR2 YYNGEE. The CDR3 DNA follows: TGTGCCAGCAGCGTCGGGGGGCTGAGTAATTCACCCCTCCACTTT. Encoded protein: CASSVGGLSNSPLHF. The whole variable domain, remainder taken from reference TRBV9 and TRBJ1-6, is DSGVTQTPKHLITATGQRVTLRCSPRSGDLSVYWYQQSLDQGLQFLIQYYNGEERAKGNILERFSAQQFPDLHSELNLSSLELGDSALYFCASSVGGLSNSPLHFGNGTRLTVT.

This clonotype came up many times. The rearrangement links TRBV10-3 to TRBJ2-1, with 10 bases that match TRBD2. Germline V gives CDR1 ENHRY, CDR2 SYGVKD. CDR3 length: 18 amino acids. Germline trimming cut 0 bases from V and 7 bases from J; bases unmatched to any gene: 12. The CDR3 here is CAISESYSGGASRNEQFF. The CDR3 DNA sequence: TGTGCCATCAGTGAGTCCTACAGCGGGGGGGCCTCTAGGAATGAGCAGTTCTTC.

V and J are TRBV9 and TRBJ2-3; D is unresolved. The CDR3 contains 16 residues. V was pared by 2 bases and J by 1 base, with 14 bases between. Germline CDR1 SGDLS, CDR2 YYNGEE. The CDR3 DNA reads as TGTGCCAGCAGCGTCCGTCAGTCTCGAGGCACAGATACGCAGTATTTT. It translates to CASSVRQSRGTDTQYF.

The table lists this clonotype with a few counts. This chain uses TRBV4-2 with TRBJ2-7; D may be TRBD2 (5 bases). The ends were cut back, 0 bases at V and 6 bases at J, with 9 bases in the middle. The CDR3 has 13 residues. The V gene's germline CDR1 is LGHNA and CDR2 YNFKEQ. CDR3 sequence (DNA): TGTGCCAGCAGCCAAGAGAGAGGGTTCGAGCAGTACTTC. It yields the protein CASSQERGFEQYF.

The sample holds a few counts of this clonotype. This chain joins TRBV7-9 and TRBJ2-1; D not resolved. Germline V gives CDR1 SEHNR, CDR2 FQNEAQ (reference sequence). Trimming stripped 11 bases from V and 6 bases from J, with 14 bases between. The CDR3 is 12 residues long. CDR3 in amino acids: CAGDPRPNEQFF. CDR3 bases: TGTGCCGGCGACCCTAGACCCAATGAGCAGTTCTTC.

This clonotype was observed a handful of times. The chain joins TRBV12-3 or TRBV12-4 to TRBJ1-2; D may be TRBD1 (5 bases). This CDR3 region has 13 residues. V lost 3 bases and J lost 4, with 9 bases in between. Written as DNA, the CDR3 is TGTGCCAGCAGTTTGGAGGGGTTCTATGGCTACACCTTC. This sequence encodes CASSLEGFYGYTF.

Only a few counts were recorded for this clonotype. The chain has TRBV30 and TRBJ1-1, with 7 bases identical to TRBD1. Germline V gene lookup returns CDR1 GTSNPN and CDR2 SVGIG (reference sequence). Trimming at V came to 5 bases and at J to 5 bases, leaving 5 bases not matched to a gene. The CDR3 contains 12 residues. This chain's CDR3 is CAWDRVRTEAFF. The CDR3 nucleotides are TGTGCCTGGGACAGGGTGAGAACTGAAGCTTTCTTT.

About this clonotype: The junction and the germline gene differ at one end; a read error may be behind it. This chain links TRBV2 with TRBJ2-7; the match to TRBD1 covers 10 bases. Germline V CDR1 and CDR2: SNHLY, FYNNEI. This CDR3 spans 12 amino acids. The CDR3 region is CASSETTGGLHF. In DNA form, the CDR3 reads TGTGCCAGCAGTGAGACGACAGGGGGCTTGCACTTC.

This clonotype has more than one count but fewer than ten. The chain carries TRBV5-4 and TRBJ1-5; tentative D call: TRBD1 (5 bases). V lost 4 bases to trimming and J lost 2 bases, with 19 bases between them. Germline assignment: CDR1 SGHNT and CDR2 YYREEE (reference sequence). This CDR3 is built from 17 residues. CDR3 nucleotides: TGTGCCAGCAGCCTGGGACCCGGGACGTTCGGCAATCAGCCCCAGCATTTT. As protein: CASSLGPGTFGNQPQHF.

The V gene is TRBV12-3 or TRBV12-4, the J gene TRBJ2-3; tentative D call: TRBD2 (6 bases). This CDR3 has 13 residues. V lost 7 bases and J lost 1, with 9 bases in between. The CDR3 DNA sequence: TGTGCCAGCAACGGCGGGGGCACAGATACGCAGTATTTT. Its protein is CASNGGGTDTQYF.

The rearrangement links TRBV10-3 to TRBJ2-7; no firm D call. The length of the CDR3 is 16 residues. Germline lookup yields CDR1 ENHRY and CDR2 SYGVKD. V lost 0 bases to trimming and J lost 0 bases, with 12 bases between them. CDR3 in amino acids: CAISESRSGPSYEQYF. In nucleotides, the CDR3 is TGTGCCATCAGTGAGTCGAGATCGGGCCCCTCCTACGAGCAGTACTTC.

This clonotype was found many times. J is TRBJ2-1 and V is TRBV20-1; 9 bases line up with TRBD2. The V segment lost 6 bases and the J segment 1 base; nucleotides outside the gene matches: 16. Germline V gene sequence: CDR1 DFQATT, CDR2 SNEGSKA (reference sequence). The CDR3 covers 18 residues. The CDR3 DNA reads as TGCAGTGCCCCACTTGGTAGCGGGGGTATTCAATCCTACAATGAGCAGTTCTTC. It translates to CSAPLGSGGIQSYNEQFF.

This clonotype was detected only a few times. This chain links TRBV6-5 with TRBJ1-1; 9 bases line up with TRBD1. In germline, CDR1 is MNHEY, CDR2 SVGAGI. The CDR3 covers 14 residues. The V and J ends lost 6 bases and 2 bases, in that order; junction bases with no gene match: 4. The CDR3 coding sequence is TGTGCCAGCAGACCGGGACAGGGAAACACTGAAGCTTTCTTT. Residues: CASRPGQGNTEAFF.

The chain is built from TRBV7-9 and TRBJ2-5; TRBD1 is a possible D gene (5 bases). The CDR3 runs to 14 residues. V was pared by 8 bases and J by 2 bases, with 15 bases between. Germline-derived CDR1 and CDR2 are SEHNR and FQNEAQ (reference sequence). The CDR3 here is CASSEDTLQETQYF. In DNA, the CDR3 is TGTGCCAGCTCTGAGGACACCTTACAAGAGACCCAGTACTTC.

This clonotype was counted at least ten times. The chain uses TRBV4-2 and TRBJ1-5; 7 positions match TRBD1. The CDR3 is made up of 16 amino acids. Germline CDR1 is LGHNA and CDR2 is YNFKEQ. The V segment lost 0 bases and the J segment 8 bases; nucleotides outside the gene matches: 10. The CDR3 DNA reads TGTGCCAGCAGCCAAGATTCCGGGACAGCAAGTGAGCCCCAGCATTTT. The encoded protein is CASSQDSGTASEPQHF.

This clonotype was recorded at least ten times. The rearrangement links TRBV18 to TRBJ1-1; 8 bases match TRBD1. After removal of 6 bases from V and 1 base from J, the junction contained 4 bases not matched to a gene. The CDR3 extends over 14 amino acids. The germline CDR1 and CDR2 sequences are KGHSH and LQKENI. Here the CDR3 reads CASSRQGQNTEAFF. As DNA, the CDR3 is TGTGCCAGCTCGCGACAGGGGCAGAACACTGAAGCTTTCTTT.

The chain joins TRBV30 to TRBJ1-5; D not resolved. The CDR3 totals 12 residues. The germline V and J ends were trimmed by 3 bases and 10 bases, with 13 bases remaining between them. From germline, CDR1 is GTSNPN and CDR2 SVGIG (reference sequence). The CDR3 nucleotides are TGTGCCTGGAGCGTTTCCCATGAACCCCAGCATTTT. It yields the protein CAWSVSHEPQHF.

A few counts support this clonotype. J is TRBJ1-6 and V is TRBV5-4; TRBD1 might be the D (6 bases). Trimming pared 1 base from V and 9 bases from J, leaving 8 bases between. The CDR3 has 13 amino acids. Germline values: CDR1 SGHNT, CDR2 YYREEE (reference sequence). CDR3: CASSLQGSSPLHF. The CDR3 DNA reads as TGTGCCAGCAGCTTGCAGGGGTCTTCACCCCTCCACTTT.

This clonotype has at least ten counts. The chain has TRBV29-1 and TRBJ2-1; 7 bases fit TRBD2. After removal of 1 base from V and 0 bases from J, the junction contained 9 bases not matched to a gene. Germline CDR1 is SQVTM and CDR2 is ANQGSEA. The CDR3 covers 17 residues. CDR3 loop: CSVEGLPREVSYNEQFF. CDR3 DNA: TGCAGCGTTGAAGGACTACCACGGGAGGTCTCCTACAATGAGCAGTTCTTC.

This clonotype was observed at least ten times. This chain uses TRBV21-1 with TRBJ2-5. TRBV21-1 is listed as a pseudogene. This CDR3 contains 14 residues. The CDR3 spells CASSNGGYQETQYF. CDR3 sequence (DNA): TGTGCCAGCAGCAATGGGGGGTACCAAGAGACCCAGTACTTC.

This clonotype was found a few times. J is TRBJ1-1 and V is TRBV12-3 or TRBV12-4; D may be TRBD1 (5 bases). CDR3 length: 16 residues. V was trimmed by 0 bases and J by 4 bases, leaving 15 bases between them. The CDR3 region has the DNA TGTGCCAGCAGTTTAGCGACAGCCCCCCAAGGCACTGAAGCTTTCTTT. Amino acids: CASSLATAPQGTEAFF.

This clonotype has just a few counts. This chain joins TRBV2 and TRBJ1-1; D unclear. In germline, CDR1 is SNHLY, CDR2 FYNNEI. V was cut by 5 bases and J by 2 bases, with 15 bases left in between. The CDR3 contains 15 residues. The CDR3 sequence is CASSTLPSGNTEAFF. DNA for the CDR3: TGTGCCAGCAGTACTCTCCCTAGCGGAAACACTGAAGCTTTCTTT. Full variable domain (rest looked up from reference TRBV2 and TRBJ1-1): EPEVTQTPSHQVTQMGQEVILRCVPISNHLYFYWYRQILGQKVEFLVSFYNNEISEKSEIFDDQFSVERPDGSNFTLKIRSTKLEDSAMYFCASSTLPSGNTEAFFGQGTRLTVV.